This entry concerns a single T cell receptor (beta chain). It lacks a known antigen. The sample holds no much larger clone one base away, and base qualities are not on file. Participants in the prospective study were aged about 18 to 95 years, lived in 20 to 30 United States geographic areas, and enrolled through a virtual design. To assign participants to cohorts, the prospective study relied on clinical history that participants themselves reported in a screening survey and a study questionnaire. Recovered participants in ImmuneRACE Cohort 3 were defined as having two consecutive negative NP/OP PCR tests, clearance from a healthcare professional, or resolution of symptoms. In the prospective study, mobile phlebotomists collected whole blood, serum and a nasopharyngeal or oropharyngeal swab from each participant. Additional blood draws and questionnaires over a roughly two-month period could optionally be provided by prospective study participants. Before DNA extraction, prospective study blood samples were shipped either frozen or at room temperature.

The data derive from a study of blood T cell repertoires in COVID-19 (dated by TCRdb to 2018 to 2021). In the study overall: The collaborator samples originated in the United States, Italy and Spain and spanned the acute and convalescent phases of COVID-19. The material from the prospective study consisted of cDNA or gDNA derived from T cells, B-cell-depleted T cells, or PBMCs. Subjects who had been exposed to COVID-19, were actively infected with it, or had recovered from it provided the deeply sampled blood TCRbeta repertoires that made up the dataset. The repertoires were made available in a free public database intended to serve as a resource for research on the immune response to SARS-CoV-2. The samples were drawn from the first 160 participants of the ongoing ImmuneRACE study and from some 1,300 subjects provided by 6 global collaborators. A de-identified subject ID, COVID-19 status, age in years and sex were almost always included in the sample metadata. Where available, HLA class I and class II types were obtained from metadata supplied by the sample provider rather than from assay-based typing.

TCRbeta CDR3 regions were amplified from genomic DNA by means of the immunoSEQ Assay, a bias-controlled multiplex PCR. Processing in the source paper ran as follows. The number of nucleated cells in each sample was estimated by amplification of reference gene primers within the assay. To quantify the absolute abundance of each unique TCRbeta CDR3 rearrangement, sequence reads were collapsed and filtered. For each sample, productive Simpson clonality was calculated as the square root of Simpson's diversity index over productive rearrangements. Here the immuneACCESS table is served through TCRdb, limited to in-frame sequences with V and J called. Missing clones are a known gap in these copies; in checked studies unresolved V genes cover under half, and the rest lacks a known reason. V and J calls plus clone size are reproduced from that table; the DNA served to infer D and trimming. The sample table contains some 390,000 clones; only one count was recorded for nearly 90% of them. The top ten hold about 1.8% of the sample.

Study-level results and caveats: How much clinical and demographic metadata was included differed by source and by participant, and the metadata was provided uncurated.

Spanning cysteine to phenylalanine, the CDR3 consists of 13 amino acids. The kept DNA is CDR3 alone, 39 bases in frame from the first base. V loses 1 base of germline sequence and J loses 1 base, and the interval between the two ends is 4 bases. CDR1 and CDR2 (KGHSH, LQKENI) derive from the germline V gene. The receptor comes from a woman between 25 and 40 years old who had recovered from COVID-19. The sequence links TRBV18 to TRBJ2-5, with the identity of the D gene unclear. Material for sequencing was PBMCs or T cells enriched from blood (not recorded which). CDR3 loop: CASSPRAQETQYF. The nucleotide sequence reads TGTGCCAGCTCACCACGGGCCCAAGAGACCCAGTACTTC.